The T cell receptor beta chain under discussion was sequenced for a study of control samples from healthy donors and cancer patients. The data were produced by immunoSEQ multiplex PCR, yet TCRdb's version contains in-frame clones alone and is incomplete. In the table there are over 75,000 clones, roughly 82% of which are singletons. The CDR3 extends over 16 amino acids. Germline values: CDR1 SGHVS, CDR2 FNYEAQ. The V gene lost 7 bases and the J gene lost 4 bases, with 21 bases spanning the gap. The TCR originated in a man aged 55 to 70 in good health. Source material: blood. This chain uses TRBV7-6 with TRBJ2-3, with D uncertain. DNA of the CDR3: TGTGCCAGCACCACCCCACAAAAAGGGTACCCAGATACGCAGTATTTT. This gives the protein CASTTPQKGYPDTQYF.